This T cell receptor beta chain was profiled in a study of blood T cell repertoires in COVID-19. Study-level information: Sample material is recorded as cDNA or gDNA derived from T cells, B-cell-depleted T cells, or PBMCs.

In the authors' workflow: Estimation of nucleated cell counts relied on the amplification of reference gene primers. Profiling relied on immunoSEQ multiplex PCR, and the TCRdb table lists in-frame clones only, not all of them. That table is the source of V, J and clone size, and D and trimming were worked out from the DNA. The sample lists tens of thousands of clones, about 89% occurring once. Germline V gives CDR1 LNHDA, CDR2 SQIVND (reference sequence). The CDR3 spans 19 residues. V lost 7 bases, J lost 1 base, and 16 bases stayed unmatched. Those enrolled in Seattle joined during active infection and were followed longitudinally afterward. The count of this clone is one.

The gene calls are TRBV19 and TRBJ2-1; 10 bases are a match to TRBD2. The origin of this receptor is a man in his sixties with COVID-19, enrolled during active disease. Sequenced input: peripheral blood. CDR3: CASTARGSGLASSYNEQFF. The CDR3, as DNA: TGTGCCAGTACGGCCAGGGGCTCGGGACTAGCGAGTTCCTACAATGAGCAGTTCTTC. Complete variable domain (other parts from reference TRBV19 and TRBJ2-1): DGGITQSPKYLFRKEGQNVTLSCEQNLNHDAMYWYRQDPGQGLRLIYYSQIVNDFQKGDIAEGYSVSREKKESFPLTVTSAQKNPTAFYLCASTARGSGLASSYNEQFFGPGTRLTVL.